Each of the 16 T cell receptor beta chains below was sequenced from the same sample in a study of blood T cell repertoires in COVID-19. The repertoire was sequenced with immunoSEQ multiplex PCR; TCRdb's copy has only in-frame clones and lacks some. This sample has a few hundred thousand clones, with about 86% found just once. Material for sequencing was PBMCs or T cells enriched from blood (not recorded which). The origin of the receptors is a woman in her forties or fifties who had recovered from COVID-19.

The chain carries TRBV10-2 and TRBJ2-7; D may be TRBD1 (6 bases). CDR1 is WSHSY, CDR2 SAAADI, per germline. V shed 6 bases and J shed 5 bases, with 14 bases lying between them. This CDR3 spans 13 amino acids. DNA of the CDR3: TGCGCCAGCAGGGCGACAGGAGGCCACGAGCAGTACTTC. Protein: CASRATGGHEQYF.

The chain carries TRBV29-1 and TRBJ1-2; D possibly corresponds to TRBD1 (5 bases). Between the trimmed V and J ends, which lost 5 bases and 4 bases, there was a span of 11 bases. CDR3 size: 12 residues. Looked up from germline, CDR1 is SQVTM and CDR2 is ANQGSEA. In DNA form, the CDR3 reads TGCAGCGTTTCCCAGGGCAGCTATGGCTACACCTTC. It is translated as CSVSQGSYGYTF.

The V gene is TRBV4-2, the J gene TRBJ2-1, with D possibly TRBD1 on 5 matching bases. The CDR3 length is 14 residues. V shed 6 bases and J shed 6 bases, with 15 bases lying between them. CDR1 is LGHNA, CDR2 YNFKEQ, per germline. The CDR3 DNA follows: TGTGCCAGCAGAGGGTCGCAGGGCACCAATGAGCAGTTCTTC. This codes for CASRGSQGTNEQFF.

The DNA for the CDR3 is TGCGCCAGCAGCCCCGGGACAGGGTGGTCCTACGAGCAGTACTTC. It is translated as CASSPGTGWSYEQYF. The V gene is TRBV4-1, the J gene TRBJ2-7; 9 positions match TRBD1. This CDR3 is 15 amino acids long. The J segment lost 1 base and the V segment lost 4 bases, leaving 5 bases of the junction unmatched. CDR1 MGHRA and CDR2 YSYEKL come from the germline V gene.

The chain carries TRBV6-2 or TRBV6-3 and TRBJ2-2, with 14 bases that match TRBD2. With 6 bases clipped from V and 8 bases from J, the junction kept 5 bases outside the gene matches. Germline CDR1 reads MNHEY; CDR2 reads SVGEGT. This CDR3 contains 15 residues. The CDR3 nucleotides read TGTGCCAGCAGCCGGACTAGCGGGGGGTCTGGGGAGCTGTTTTTT. Translated: CASSRTSGGSGELFF.

CDR3 sequence: CASSEGSYNSPLHF. For the CDR3, the DNA is TGTGCCAGTAGCGAGGGCAGTTATAATTCACCCCTCCACTTT. The chain has TRBV19 and TRBJ1-6; D is undetermined. V lost 6 bases and J lost 4, with 10 bases in between. Germline-derived CDR1 and CDR2 are LNHDA and SQIVND (reference sequence). The CDR3 runs 14 residues.

The chain is built from TRBV5-1 and TRBJ2-6; TRBD2 matches at 9 bases. V was clipped by 1 base and J by 0 bases; unmatched bases: 11. CDR3 size: 20 residues. CDR1 is SGHRS, CDR2 YFSETQ, per germline. The CDR3: CASSLQVAGAISSGANVLTF. As DNA, the CDR3 is TGCGCCAGCAGCTTGCAGGTAGCGGGGGCGATTAGCTCTGGGGCCAACGTCCTGACTTTC.

This clone has a single count. The rearrangement links TRBV10-3 to TRBJ1-3; 8 nucleotides line up with TRBD1. The V gene end was trimmed by 6 bases and the J gene end by 0 bases; junction bases not matched to a gene: 4. Germline lookup yields CDR1 ENHRY and CDR2 SYGVKD. The CDR3 runs 15 residues. CDR3 residues: CAIRGTGVSGNTIYF. In nucleotides, the CDR3 is TGTGCCATCAGGGGGACAGGCGTCTCTGGAAACACCATATATTTT.

The J gene is TRBJ2-3, the V gene TRBV2, with 15 bases identical to TRBD2. The germline V gene has CDR1 SNHLY and CDR2 FYNNEI. V was pared by 7 bases and J by 4 bases, with 12 bases of the junction left unmatched. The CDR3 sequence is 18 residues long. CDR3 sequence: CASKRTSGGAWVADTQYF. In DNA form, the CDR3 reads TGTGCCAGCAAAAGGACTAGCGGGGGGGCCTGGGTAGCAGATACGCAGTATTTT.

This clone has a handful of counts. This chain links TRBV4-2 with TRBJ2-7, with D possibly being TRBD1 (6 bases). Germline-derived CDR1 and CDR2 are LGHNA and YNFKEQ. There are 15 residues in the CDR3. V lost 4 bases to trimming and J lost 6 bases, with 19 bases between them. CDR3 DNA: TGTGCCAGCAGCCGACTACAGGGAAGGTTCCCCGAGCAGTACTTC. Protein sequence: CASSRLQGRFPEQYF.

The chain links TRBV5-1 to TRBJ1-6; D is unclear. The CDR3 consists of 20 residues. CDR1 and CDR2 from the germline V gene are SGHRS and YFSETQ. The ends were cut back, 1 base at V and 1 base at J, with 21 bases in the middle. CDR3 sequence: CASSLRPWGDPLSYNSPLHF. The CDR3 DNA is TGCGCCAGCAGCTTGAGACCCTGGGGAGACCCACTTTCCTATAATTCACCCCTCCACTTT.

J is TRBJ1-4 and V is TRBV7-9; unclear D gene. V lost 6 bases and J 6 bases, leaving 14 bases between the germline ends. This CDR3 has 14 residues. Germline CDR1 reads SEHNR; CDR2 reads FQNEAQ (reference sequence). The DNA for the CDR3 is TGTGCCAGCAGATCCCAGGATGGATATGAAAAACTGTTTTTT. The encoded protein is CASRSQDGYEKLFF.

The chain employs TRBV5-5 and TRBJ1-4; perhaps TRBD1 as D (5 bases). Trimming removed 2 bases from V and 3 bases from J, with 14 bases in between. CDR1 SGHKS and CDR2 YYEKEE come from the germline V gene (reference sequence). The CDR3 spans 16 residues. The CDR3 nucleotides read TGTGCCAGCAGCTTAGCCCCGGCGGGGGCTAATGAAAAACTGTTTTTT. This codes for CASSLAPAGANEKLFF.

The chain combines TRBV2 with TRBJ2-3; 13 nucleotides line up with TRBD2. The ends lost 6 bases at V and 4 bases at J; junction bases unmatched: 4. CDR3 length: 15 residues. CDR1 and CDR2 (germline): SNHLY, FYNNEI. This CDR3 reads CASRTSGGAADTQYF. The CDR3 bases are TGTGCCAGCAGAACTAGCGGGGGGGCCGCAGATACGCAGTATTTT.

This clone was observed a few times. The CDR3: CASSKGAETQYF. CDR3 sequence (DNA): TGTGCCAGTAGTAAGGGGGCTGAGACCCAGTACTTC. The chain couples TRBV19 to TRBJ2-5; 7 nucleotides agree with TRBD1. CDR1 is LNHDA, CDR2 SQIVND, per germline (reference sequence). Trimming at V came to 4 bases and at J to 5 bases, leaving 1 base not matched to a gene. The CDR3 spans 12 residues.

The chain combines TRBV27 with TRBJ2-3, with 10 bases aligning to TRBD2. Germline V gene lookup returns CDR1 MNHEY and CDR2 SMNVEV (reference sequence). CDR3 length: 18 residues. The trim removed 3 bases at V and 4 bases at J, leaving 13 bases unmatched. CDR3 protein: CASSFKTSGWGRADTQYF. CDR3 DNA: TGTGCCAGCAGTTTTAAGACTAGCGGGTGGGGTCGCGCAGATACGCAGTATTTT.